Listed here are 29 T cell receptor beta chains from one sample, sequenced in a study of cytomegalovirus exposure and HLA in healthy donors. Researchers ran the PCR with 60 Vbeta and 13 Jbeta primers. Sequenced by immunoSEQ multiplex PCR; TCRdb stores in-frame clones only, minus some. The table records 100,000 or so clones, about 70% of them present only once. Sequencing input: PBMCs. The origin of the receptors is a woman younger than 35 in good health and CMV-seropositive.

This chain links TRBV7-9 with TRBJ2-7; D is possibly TRBD2 (6 bases). The germline CDR1 and CDR2 sequences are SEHNR and FQNEAQ (reference sequence). This CDR3 comprises 16 residues. With 5 bases removed from V and 2 bases from J, the gap between germline ends came to 19 bases. The CDR3 loop reads CASSSLGGLTTYEQYF. CDR3 nucleotide sequence: TGTGCCAGCAGCAGCCTCGGAGGGCTGACTACCTACGAGCAGTACTTC.

V gene TRBV19 combines with J gene TRBJ1-1; 10 positions agree with TRBD1. V was pared by 7 bases and J by 3 bases, with 8 bases of the junction left unmatched. The CDR3 runs to 15 residues. The germline V gene encodes CDR1 LNHDA and CDR2 SQIVND (reference sequence). CDR3 DNA: TGTGCCAGTATAGCGACAGGGGGCCGTTACACTGAAGCTTTCTTT. This codes for CASIATGGRYTEAFF.

This sequence joins TRBV5-6 and TRBJ2-7, with TRBD1 identical over 9 bases. The CDR3 sequence is 15 residues long. CDR1 is SGHDT, CDR2 YYEEEE, per germline. V trimming: 5 bases; J trimming: 1 base; junction bases outside the gene matches: 7. CDR3 bases: TGTGCCAGCAGGGAGATAGACAGGGGGTCCTACGAGCAGTACTTC. The encoded protein is CASREIDRGSYEQYF.

This rearrangement joins TRBV7-9 to TRBJ2-2, with D possibly matching TRBD2 (6 bases). This CDR3 spans 16 amino acids. Germline CDR1 and CDR2: SEHNR and FQNEAQ (reference sequence). V gave up 3 bases and J gave up 9 bases, with 20 bases separating them. The CDR3 sequence is CASSFSGAYSGRELFF. DNA for the CDR3: TGTGCCAGCAGCTTTAGCGGTGCCTATAGCGGCCGGGAGCTGTTTTTT.

The rearrangement uses TRBV7-8 and TRBJ2-7; TRBD1 matches at 9 bases. Losses at the gene ends were 4 bases for V and 7 bases for J; bases not matched to a gene: 11. The germline V gene encodes CDR1 SGHVS and CDR2 FQNEAQ. The CDR3 runs 15 residues. As DNA, the CDR3 is TGTGCCAGCAGCTCTTGGGGGGACAGGGCCCTGGAGCAGTACTTC. It translates to CASSSWGDRALEQYF.

The CDR3 DNA is TGTGCCTGGAGTGTACGGGCTGAAGCTTTCTTT. Translation gives CAWSVRAEAFF. V and J are TRBV30 and TRBJ1-1; D is unclear. Looked up from germline, CDR1 is GTSNPN and CDR2 is SVGIG (reference sequence). This CDR3 is built from 11 residues. The ends were cut back, 0 bases at V and 6 bases at J, with 5 bases in the middle.

The chain is built from TRBV19 and TRBJ1-5; tentative D call: TRBD1 (5 bases). V lost 6 bases and J 5 bases, leaving 14 bases between the germline ends. Germline V gene lookup returns CDR1 LNHDA and CDR2 SQIVND (reference sequence). The CDR3 consists of 14 residues. The CDR3 DNA reads as TGTGCCAGTAGATCGGACACACGAGATCAGCCCCAGCATTTT. The encoded protein is CASRSDTRDQPQHF.

The V call is TRBV7-9, the J call TRBJ1-1; 8 bases align to TRBD1. The CDR3 has 15 amino acids. Germline CDR1 reads SEHNR; CDR2 reads FQNEAQ (reference sequence). V gave up 7 bases and J gave up 4 bases; unmatched junction bases: 11. CDR3 nucleotides: TGTGCCAGCAACAAAGCAGGGGGCGCGGGCACTGAAGCTTTCTTT. Its translation: CASNKAGGAGTEAFF.

This clone has just a few counts. The rearrangement uses TRBV5-8 and TRBJ1-5; 11 bases line up with TRBD1. CDR3 size: 14 residues. Germline loops: CDR1 SGHTS, CDR2 YDEGEE. V shed 3 bases and J 9 bases; nucleotides not matched to a gene: 5. CDR3 nucleotide sequence: TGTGCCAGCAGCTCCGGACAGGGGGCGAGGCCCCAGCATTTT. Translation gives CASSSGQGARPQHF.

The chain uses TRBV27 and TRBJ1-2; D remains ambiguous. The CDR3 covers 13 residues. The germline CDR1 and CDR2 sequences are MNHEY and SMNVEV (reference sequence). Trimming removed 10 bases from V and 4 bases from J, with 16 bases in between. Here the CDR3 DNA reads TGTGCCACTTACGTCCCCAGAGGCTATGGCTACACCTTC. The encoded protein is CATYVPRGYGYTF.

The chain employs TRBV7-3 and TRBJ2-7; D is perhaps TRBD2 (5 bases). The CDR3 runs 13 residues. The V gene lost 5 bases and the J gene lost 9 bases, with 17 bases spanning the gap. Germline V lookup: CDR1 SGHTA, CDR2 FQGTGA. CDR3 loop: CASSRRPDGGQYF. CDR3 bases: TGTGCCAGCAGCCGACGTCCCGACGGAGGGCAGTACTTC.

The chain joins TRBV9 to TRBJ2-3; maybe TRBD2 (6 bases). V lost 0 bases to trimming and J lost 0 bases, with 8 bases between them. Germline V CDR1 and CDR2: SGDLS, YYNGEE. The CDR3 extends over 15 amino acids. The DNA of the CDR3 is TGTGCCAGCAGCGTAGACAGCGGGAGCACAGATACGCAGTATTTT. This translates into CASSVDSGSTDTQYF. The variable domain in full, with the rest retrieved from reference TRBV9 and TRBJ2-3, is DSGVTQTPKHLITATGQRVTLRCSPRSGDLSVYWYQQSLDQGLQFLIQYYNGEERAKGNILERFSAQQFPDLHSELNLSSLELGDSALYFCASSVDSGSTDTQYFGPGTRLTVL.

The gene calls are TRBV7-2 and TRBJ2-7; D remains ambiguous. Trimming took 4 bases from V and 4 from J, leaving 17 bases between them. Germline lookup yields CDR1 SGHTA and CDR2 FQGNSA. This CDR3 has 15 amino acids. Written as DNA, the CDR3 is TGTGCCAGCAGCTCCCCTTTTACCACTCTTTACGAGCAGTACTTC. Translation gives CASSSPFTTLYEQYF.

The chain joins TRBV7-2 to TRBJ2-7; 8 bases line up with TRBD2. The germline V gene encodes CDR1 SGHTA and CDR2 FQGNSA. The CDR3 has 15 amino acids. With V trimmed by 5 bases and J by 1 base, 7 bases remained unmatched. CDR3 loop: CASSNSGRKSYEQYF. CDR3 sequence (DNA): TGTGCCAGCAGCAACAGCGGGAGAAAGTCCTACGAGCAGTACTTC.

V gene TRBV6-4 combines with J gene TRBJ2-3, with TRBD2 matching over 12 bases. Germline CDR1 and CDR2: MRHNA and SNTAGT. The ends lost 4 bases at V and 4 bases at J; junction bases unmatched: 3. CDR3 length: 15 residues. In nucleotides, the CDR3 is TGTGCCAGCAGTGCAGGACTAGCGGGATCAGATACGCAGTATTTT. As protein: CASSAGLAGSDTQYF.

This clone was picked up many times. V usage is TRBV6-1 and J usage is TRBJ2-3, with 10 bases matching TRBD1. Germline-derived CDR1 and CDR2 are MNHNS and SASEGT. CDR3 length equals 15 residues. J was trimmed by 3 bases and V by 7 bases; bases with no gene match: 7. The CDR3: CASTAGTGDTDTQYF. The CDR3 DNA sequence: TGTGCCAGCACAGCCGGGACAGGGGATACAGATACGCAGTATTTT.

This clone has just a few counts. This chain connects TRBV7-9 to TRBJ1-1; 11 bases map to TRBD1. The CDR3 length is 16 residues. CDR1 is SEHNR, CDR2 FQNEAQ, per germline (reference sequence). Trimming removed 5 bases from V and 3 bases from J; junction bases left unmatched: 8. The CDR3 nucleotides are TGTGCCAGCAGCCTCGGACAGGGGGCCACTTACACTGAAGCTTTCTTT. It codes for CASSLGQGATYTEAFF.

V usage is TRBV25-1 and J usage is TRBJ2-7, with 11 bases lining up with TRBD2. The CDR3 totals 17 residues. V was clipped by 1 base and J by 3 bases; unmatched bases: 8. Germline CDR1 reads MGHDK; CDR2 reads SYGVNS. The CDR3, as DNA: TGTGCCAGCAGTGAATTTCTTCTAGGGACTAGCGGCTACGAGCAGTACTTC. Translated: CASSEFLLGTSGYEQYF.

The J gene is TRBJ2-7, the V gene TRBV30, with D unclear. This CDR3 comprises 13 residues. The V gene lost 2 bases and the J gene lost 3 bases, with 11 bases spanning the gap. Germline loops: CDR1 GTSNPN, CDR2 SVGIG (reference sequence). The CDR3 sequence: CAWSNGVNYEQYF. DNA for the CDR3: TGTGCCTGGAGTAACGGAGTTAACTACGAGCAGTACTTC.

This sequence joins TRBV6-5 and TRBJ2-7; D is perhaps TRBD2 (7 bases). Germline V gives CDR1 MNHEY, CDR2 SVGAGI. V was cut by 5 bases and J by 4 bases, with 15 bases left in between. CDR3 length: 14 amino acids. The CDR3 DNA reads as TGTGCCAGCAGTCTAGCGGCCAGGGGATACGAGCAGTACTTC. Translating gives CASSLAARGYEQYF.

The V call is TRBV5-1, the J call TRBJ2-2, with TRBD1 matching over 7 bases. Germline V gene lookup returns CDR1 SGHRS and CDR2 YFSETQ. There are 14 residues in the CDR3. Trimming cost V 4 bases and J 4 bases; bases outside gene matches: 4. CDR3 sequence reads: CASSLGQATGELFF. In nucleotides, the CDR3 is TGCGCCAGCAGCCTAGGACAGGCCACCGGGGAGCTGTTTTTT.

As concerns this clone: The sample holds other DNA sequences that translate to the same CDR3. The rearrangement joins TRBV7-9 to TRBJ2-3; 10 bases match TRBD1. J lost 0 bases, V lost 5 bases, and 2 bases had no gene match. The CDR3 is 15 residues long. Germline CDR1 is SEHNR and CDR2 is FQNEAQ (reference sequence). CDR3 coding DNA: TGTGCCAGCAGCACGGGACAGGGGAGCACAGATACGCAGTATTTT. Its protein product is CASSTGQGSTDTQYF.

The chain employs TRBV19 and TRBJ2-1; the match to TRBD2 covers 9 bases. CDR1 LNHDA and CDR2 SQIVND come from the germline V gene (reference sequence). Trimming took 7 bases from V and 5 from J; bases not matched to a gene: 24. This CDR3 spans 20 amino acids. CDR3 residues: CASKRDSGYSTSGADNEQFF. The DNA of the CDR3 is TGTGCCAGTAAGAGGGACTCGGGCTACTCGACTAGCGGAGCGGACAATGAGCAGTTCTTC.

This clone was seen a handful of times. The gene calls are TRBV11-3 and TRBJ2-7, with 12 bases that match TRBD1. The germline V gene has CDR1 SGHNT and CDR2 YENEEA. The CDR3 length is 20 residues. Trimming took 3 bases from V and 1 from J; bases not matched to a gene: 16. The CDR3 nucleotides read TGTGCCAGCAGCTTTCTGCCGGGACAGGGGGCGGTTACAGAGTCCTACGAGCAGTACTTC. Its protein is CASSFLPGQGAVTESYEQYF.

V usage is TRBV30 and J usage is TRBJ1-4, with D tentatively TRBD1 (6 bases). CDR1 and CDR2 (germline): GTSNPN, SVGIG (reference sequence). This CDR3 comprises 15 residues. Trimming removed 3 bases from V and 4 bases from J, with 15 bases in between. The CDR3 sequence is CAWSKQGSLNEKLFF. As DNA, the CDR3 is TGTGCCTGGAGCAAGCAGGGGAGCCTTAATGAAAAACTGTTTTTT.

This clone was recorded once. The genes are TRBV7-2 and TRBJ2-3; D is perhaps TRBD1 (5 bases). Germline V gene sequence: CDR1 SGHTA, CDR2 FQGNSA. This CDR3 contains 15 residues. The V gene lost 1 base and the J gene lost 9 bases, with 17 bases spanning the gap. The chain's CDR3 is CASSLVGGADQTQYF. CDR3 in DNA: TGTGCCAGCAGCTTAGTCGGTGGGGCAGATCAGACGCAGTATTTT.

This chain connects TRBV9 to TRBJ2-3; TRBD2 agrees at 12 bases. Germline loops: CDR1 SGDLS, CDR2 YYNGEE. J gave up 2 bases and V 0 bases, and 1 base lay outside the gene matches. The CDR3 is made up of 16 amino acids. CDR3: CASSVGTSGNTDTQYF. For the CDR3, the DNA is TGTGCCAGCAGCGTAGGGACTAGCGGGAACACAGATACGCAGTATTTT.

A few counts support this clone. The chain has TRBV5-4 and TRBJ2-3; D is ambiguous. V lost 4 bases and J lost 0, with 9 bases in between. The germline gives CDR1 SGHNT, CDR2 YYREEE (reference sequence). This CDR3 comprises 14 residues. The CDR3 DNA is TGTGCCAGCAGCCAATTGGCCAGCACAGATACGCAGTATTTT. Translated: CASSQLASTDTQYF. The entire variable domain, with the rest obtained from reference TRBV5-4 and TRBJ2-3, is as follows: ETGVTQSPTHLIKTRGQQVTLRCSSQSGHNTVSWYQQALGQGPQFIFQYYREEENGRGNFPPRFSGLQFPNYSSELNVNALELDDSALYLCASSQLASTDTQYFGPGTRLTVL.

The J gene is TRBJ2-5, the V gene TRBV7-7; a possible D gene is TRBD1 (5 bases). Germline-derived CDR1 and CDR2 are SSHAT and FNYEAQ (reference sequence). CDR3 length: 14 amino acids. With 9 bases removed from V and 4 bases from J, the gap between germline ends came to 18 bases. The CDR3 nucleotides are TGTGCCAGTACCCCAGGGTCGTATGGAGAGACCCAGTACTTC. Amino acid sequence: CASTPGSYGETQYF.